This entry describes one T cell receptor (beta chain). Its antigen is currently unknown. This record comes from a study of neoadjuvant anti-PD-1 for oral cavity cancer. At the level of the study: Patients mostly received three to four biweekly nivolumab doses at 3 mg/kg before surgery. Study-wide results and caveats: Higher pretreatment blood Treg/Th17 ratios correlated with higher pretreatment blood and lower post-treatment tumor TCRbeta clonality.

Six replicates per PBMC sample, mostly from roughly 500 ng of genomic DNA. Only in-frame clones appear in the TCRdb table, and some are missing; sequencing was by immunoSEQ multiplex PCR. Seen here are more than 12,000 clones, about three quarters observed once, and the top ten hold about 3%. V was pared by 3 bases and J by 1 base, with 12 bases between. CDR1 and CDR2 (germline): KGHSH, LQKENI. The CDR3 consists of 15 residues. Sequences were derived from PBMCs, sampled before nivolumab (anti-PD-1) treatment. This chain uses TRBV18 with TRBJ1-1; D is unresolved. This receptor was taken from a person between 40 and 80 years old with oral cavity squamous cell carcinoma. In DNA form, the CDR3 reads TGTGCCAGCTCACCTGGACTCGCCGCGAACACTGAAGCTTTCTTT. This translates into CASSPGLAANTEAFF.